The 20 T cell receptor beta chains reported below all come from one sample, sequenced in a study of T cell repertoires in cytomegalovirus infection. TCRdb passed the reads through MiXCR, listing each CDR3 protein once. The table shows roughly 860,000 distinct CDR3 sequences, with approximately 32% occurring only once. Their target antigens are unknown. The specimen was cultured CD8+ T cells from PBMCs, collected from culture after CMV antigen stimulation. These receptors were taken from a human donor in good health (CMV status not recorded). Some clones in this sample may be carry-over from other donors' samples.

This clonotype was observed a few times. The chain combines TRBV29-1 with TRBJ2-2; tentative D call: TRBD1 (7 bases). CDR1 is SQVTM and CDR2 is ANQGSEA in the germline V gene. Trimming pared 0 bases from V and 7 bases from J, leaving 24 bases between. CDR3 length: 18 residues. The CDR3 DNA reads TGCAGCGTTGAAGATAAGGCTGACAGGGAGGCGATTGGCGGGGAGCTGTTTTTT. Amino acids: CSVEDKADREAIGGELFF.

The rearrangement links TRBV7-6 to TRBJ1-2; D is possibly TRBD1 (6 bases). The CDR3 is 13 residues long. Germline V gene sequence: CDR1 SGHVS, CDR2 FNYEAQ. Trimming removed 0 bases at V and 9 bases at J, with 11 bases between. CDR3 amino acids: CASSLAQGQRYTF. The CDR3 coding sequence is TGTGCCAGCAGCTTAGCCCAGGGGCAGCGCTACACCTTC.

DNA for the CDR3: TGTGCCAACCTGCTAGGGGTGGGACAGGGGACCCCCTACGAGCAGTACTTC. Translated, it gives CANLLGVGQGTPYEQYF. The chain uses TRBV12-3 or TRBV12-4 and TRBJ2-7, with TRBD1 identical over 10 bases. CDR3 length: 17 amino acids. V shed 10 bases, J shed 2 bases, and the junction held 17 bases outside the gene matches.

In this sample, this clonotype turned up many times. The genes are TRBV3-1 and TRBJ2-1; 7 bases fit TRBD1. V lost 4 bases to trimming and J lost 2 bases; unmatched junction nucleotides: 5. Per germline, CDR1 LGHDT and CDR2 YNNKEL (reference sequence). The CDR3 loop spans 15 amino acids. The CDR3: CASSRSQGAYNEQFF. The DNA of the CDR3 is TGTGCCAGCAGCCGGTCCCAGGGGGCCTACAATGAGCAGTTCTTC.

This clonotype has ten or more counts. The gene calls are TRBV11-1 and TRBJ2-1; maybe TRBD1 (6 bases). The V gene lost 0 bases and the J gene lost 7 bases, with 31 bases spanning the gap. Germline loops: CDR1 SGHAT, CDR2 FQDESV (reference sequence). This CDR3 is 21 amino acids long. The CDR3 sequence: CASSLAPRQGRENGRGNEQFF. As DNA, the CDR3 is TGTGCCAGCAGCTTAGCGCCGAGGCAGGGACGGGAAAACGGCAGGGGTAATGAGCAGTTCTTC. Full variable domain (outside the CDR3, taken from reference TRBV11-1 and TRBJ2-1): EAEVAQSPRYKITEKSQAVAFWCDPISGHATLYWYRQILGQGPELLVQFQDESVVDDSQLPKDRFSAERLKGVDSTLKIQPAELGDSAMYLCASSLAPRQGRENGRGNEQFFGPGTRLTVL.

V and J are TRBV12-3 or TRBV12-4 and TRBJ1-1; D remains ambiguous. The CDR3 sequence is 12 residues long. V lost 6 bases to trimming and J lost 2 bases, with 7 bases between them. The CDR3 loop is CASSRSNTEAFF. CDR3 bases: TGTGCCAGCAGCCGGAGTAACACTGAAGCTTTCTTT.

There are a few counts of this clonotype. J is TRBJ1-1 and V is TRBV12-3 or TRBV12-4; 7 bases map to TRBD1. The CDR3 runs to 14 residues. V lost 3 bases, J lost 4 bases, and 5 bases stayed unmatched. This chain's CDR3 is CASSLRQGITEAFF. Written as DNA, the CDR3 is TGTGCCAGCAGTTTGAGACAGGGAATCACTGAAGCTTTCTTT.

The CDR3 DNA reads TGTGCCAGCAGCTTGCGAGCGGGGGTAGGCACAGATACGCAGTATTTT. Protein product: CASSLRAGVGTDTQYF. The chain joins TRBV7-8 to TRBJ2-3; 8 bases are shared with TRBD2. Germline loops: CDR1 SGHVS, CDR2 FQNEAQ. With 3 bases clipped from V and 1 base from J, the junction kept 6 bases outside the gene matches. The CDR3 length is 16 residues.

This clonotype appeared a few times. This chain connects TRBV6-2 or TRBV6-3 to TRBJ1-1; no clear D gene. This CDR3 contains 12 residues. Germline V gene sequence: CDR1 MNHEY, CDR2 SVGEGT. V lost 8 bases and J lost 7, with 14 bases in between. The CDR3 nucleotides are TGTGCCAGCGGCTACCTGAAGGGTGAAGCTTTCTTT. The encoded protein is CASGYLKGEAFF.

This clonotype was found many times. The rearrangement uses TRBV7-8 and TRBJ2-2; D may match TRBD1 or TRBD2 (6 bases each). CDR3 length equals 19 residues. Trimming stripped 2 bases from V and 0 bases from J, with 19 bases between. Germline loops: CDR1 SGHVS, CDR2 FQNEAQ. The CDR3 protein is CASSLMVLGGDPNTGELFF. CDR3 DNA sequence: TGTGCCAGCAGCTTAATGGTCCTGGGGGGCGACCCGAACACCGGGGAGCTGTTTTTT. The variable domain in full, completed from reference TRBV7-8 and TRBJ2-2, reads GAGVSQSPRYKVAKRGQDVALRCDPISGHVSLFWYQQALGQGPEFLTYFQNEAQLDKSGLPSDRFFAERPEGSVSTLKIQRTQQEDSAVYLCASSLMVLGGDPNTGELFFGEGSRLTVL.

This clonotype occurred many times. The chain carries TRBV12-3 or TRBV12-4 and TRBJ2-3; TRBD1 aligns across 7 bases. After removal of 3 bases from V and 5 bases from J, the junction contained 8 bases not matched to a gene. The CDR3 extends over 15 amino acids. In DNA form, the CDR3 reads TGTGCCAGCAGTTTGTACAGGGGAGTTGGAGATACGCAGTATTTT. This gives the protein CASSLYRGVGDTQYF.

The V and J genes are TRBV9 and TRBJ2-3, with 12 nucleotides matching TRBD2. V lost 7 bases, J lost 4 bases, and 7 bases stayed unmatched. This CDR3 contains 15 residues. Germline-derived CDR1 and CDR2 are SGDLS and YYNGEE. DNA of the CDR3: TGTGCCAGCTCTCGACTAGCGGGGGAGTCAGATACGCAGTATTTT. Amino acids: CASSRLAGESDTQYF.

The rearrangement uses TRBV10-1 and TRBJ2-4; 7 bases map to TRBD2. Germline assignment: CDR1 WNHNN and CDR2 SYGVQD (reference sequence). With 2 bases clipped from V and 3 bases from J, the junction kept 7 bases outside the gene matches. CDR3 length: 16 residues. The CDR3 spells CASSEGRASGKNIQYF. Written as DNA, the CDR3 is TGCGCCAGCAGTGAGGGAAGAGCTAGCGGCAAAAACATTCAGTACTTC.

V usage is TRBV7-2 and J usage is TRBJ2-4, with 11 bases matching TRBD2. J lost 11 bases, V lost 5 bases, and 17 bases had no gene match. Germline CDR1 reads SGHTA; CDR2 reads FQGNSA. The CDR3 spans 17 residues. The CDR3 loop reads CASSVTSGAPLKTFQYF. CDR3 nucleotide sequence: TGTGCCAGCAGCGTGACTAGCGGGGCCCCTCTAAAAACATTTCAGTACTTC.

This clonotype was observed a handful of times. This rearrangement joins TRBV28 to TRBJ1-4; 7 positions agree with TRBD1. The V gene's germline CDR1 is MDHEN and CDR2 SYDVKM. The length of the CDR3 is 14 residues. V shed 2 bases, J shed 5 bases, and the junction held 2 bases outside the gene matches. The CDR3 loop is CASSLDRVNEKLFF. CDR3 bases: TGTGCCAGCAGTTTAGACAGGGTCAATGAAAAACTGTTTTTT.

V gene TRBV29-1 combines with J gene TRBJ1-2; TRBD1 matches 12 bases. This CDR3 has 13 amino acids. V gave up 7 bases and J gave up 6 bases; unmatched junction bases: 6. From germline, CDR1 is SQVTM and CDR2 ANQGSEA. The CDR3 DNA is TGCAGCGGTTTCGGGACAGGGGGCGATGGCTACACCTTC. It yields the protein CSGFGTGGDGYTF. Full variable domain (missing parts from reference TRBV29-1 and TRBJ1-2): SAVISQKPSRDICQRGTSLTIQCQVDSQVTMMFWYRQQPGQSLTLIATANQGSEATYESGFVIDKFPISRPNLTFSTLTVSNMSPEDSSIYLCSGFGTGGDGYTFGSGTRLTVV.

This chain links TRBV24-1 with TRBJ1-2; 7 bases line up with TRBD1. Germline-derived CDR1 and CDR2 are KGHDR and SFDVKD. J lost 8 bases, V lost 3 bases, and 8 bases had no gene match. The CDR3 length is 14 residues. CDR3: CATSDTWTGRGYTF. CDR3 sequence (DNA): TGTGCCACCAGTGATACATGGACAGGTCGGGGCTACACCTTC.

The chain couples TRBV18 to TRBJ1-1, with D perhaps TRBD1 (6 bases). This CDR3 region has 15 residues. The ends were cut back, 5 bases at V and 3 bases at J, with 16 bases in the middle. From germline, CDR1 is KGHSH and CDR2 LQKENI. CDR3: CASSSTGGRDTEAFF. CDR3 DNA sequence: TGTGCCAGCTCATCGACAGGTGGTCGGGACACTGAAGCTTTCTTT. Full variable domain (outside the CDR3, taken from reference TRBV18 and TRBJ1-1): NAGVMQNPRHLVRRRGQEARLRCSPMKGHSHVYWYRQLPEEGLKFMVYLQKENIIDESGMPKERFSAEFPKEGPSILRIQQVVRGDSAAYFCASSSTGGRDTEAFFGQGTRLTVV.

This clonotype has a handful of counts. The chain carries TRBV27 and TRBJ2-2; TRBD1 matches at 7 bases. The J segment lost 4 bases and the V segment lost 6 bases, leaving 8 bases of the junction unmatched. CDR1 is MNHEY, CDR2 SMNVEV, per germline (reference sequence). The CDR3 loop spans 15 amino acids. The CDR3 sequence: CASRRGQKITGELFF. The CDR3 DNA sequence: TGTGCCAGCAGGAGGGGACAGAAGATCACCGGGGAGCTGTTTTTT.

V is TRBV29-1 and J is TRBJ2-2; D is uncertain. The CDR3 runs 13 residues. Germline V gene sequence: CDR1 SQVTM, CDR2 ANQGSEA. V was pared by 7 bases and J by 5 bases, with 14 bases between. As DNA, the CDR3 is TGCAGCGCCTGGTTAGGGTCAACCGGGGAGCTGTTTTTT. Amino acids: CSAWLGSTGELFF.